These T cell receptor beta chains were read from a single sample in a study of technical replicates of blood from a handful of donors. Generated by immunoSEQ multiplex PCR, the TCRdb table keeps only in-frame clones and is missing some. The table includes just under 85,000 clones, around nine tenths detected once. Sequencing was done on a sample of T cells isolated from PBMCs. Receptor source: a human donor in good health. Both conserved end residues are trimmed from each CDR3. Each record gives: V gene, J gene, CDR3 protein.

>TRBV5-4|TRBJ2-1
ASSLRGGRAHGYNEQF
>TRBV7-9|TRBJ1-2
ASSFLTGSDREGRYGYT
>TRBV11-1|TRBJ2-5
ASSLGAEVGRRETQY
>TRBV5-4|TRBJ2-3
ASSRSGRAEDTQY
>TRBV2|TRBJ2-1
ASSESGRVGNEQF
>TRBV28|TRBJ2-1
ASSGTSGGYNEQF
>TRBV30|TRBJ1-6
ALVRTVRRSPLH
>TRBV19|TRBJ2-7
ASSRGTGARPLYEQY
>TRBV14|TRBJ1-2
ASSQDAGDNYGYT
>TRBV6-6|TRBJ1-4
ASRNQGALNEKLF
>TRBV4-1|TRBJ2-5
ASSQPDRLETQY
>TRBV9|TRBJ2-3
ASSSRTGFPGDTQY
>TRBV5-4|TRBJ2-7
ASSLAGQSYEQY
>TRBV11-3|TRBJ1-4
ASSLGTGNEKLF
>TRBV7-3|TRBJ2-3
ASSSGRDTQY
>TRBV9|TRBJ1-2
ASSVGDRGSGYGYT
>TRBV6-5|TRBJ2-2
ASRGAGVTGELF
>TRBV14|TRBJ1-2
ASSSHAGSYGYT
>TRBV7-9|TRBJ2-1
ASSRLDRGAGSYNEQF
>TRBV10-3|TRBJ2-2
AIKINRSSGELF
>TRBV19|TRBJ1-2
ASSIRDRSSYGYT
>TRBV4-1|TRBJ2-1
ASSRVNGEPGVHEQF
>TRBV18|TRBJ1-1
ASSPPNRGHTEAF
>TRBV11-3|TRBJ1-2
ASSLNWDSARYGYT
>TRBV25-1|TRBJ1-3
ASSTLTSGNTIY
>TRBV2|TRBJ2-7
ASARTASSYEQY
>TRBV19|TRBJ1-4
ASSIGTATNEKLF
>TRBV2|TRBJ2-1
ASSISEF
>TRBV10-3|TRBJ1-4
AISGTGGKKLF
>TRBV18|TRBJ1-5
ASSPTDSNQPQH
>TRBV4-1|TRBJ1-3
ASSRTGTGAATGNTIY
>TRBV7-2|TRBJ2-5
ASSLSGALGATQY
>TRBV4-1|TRBJ1-1
ASSRPGKNTEAF
>TRBV18|TRBJ1-2
ASSPNRDIPRGYT
>TRBV30|TRBJ1-2
AWSVQPGNGYT
>TRBV4-1|TRBJ2-7
ASSPPGGISGYYEQY
>TRBV9|TRBJ1-2
ASSVGGGTVLEGYT
>TRBV2|TRBJ1-5
ASRQDLYSNQPQH
>TRBV28|TRBJ1-2
ASSLRDYGYT
>TRBV19|TRBJ1-5
ASSPPAGTGDSNQPQH
>TRBV5-1|TRBJ2-5
ASSLTRTGQETQY
>TRBV18|TRBJ2-5
ASSPSIAGGGETQY
>TRBV6-1|TRBJ1-2
ATLLNYGYT
>TRBV11-2|TRBJ2-7
ASSSRNYEQY
>TRBV6-5|TRBJ2-1
ASSYRGLVRNEQF